This T cell receptor (beta chain) was captured in a study of cytomegalovirus exposure and HLA in healthy donors. The CDR3 runs to 14 residues. Germline V gene sequence: CDR1 LNHDA, CDR2 SQIVND (reference sequence). The V end lost 8 bases, the J end lost 2 bases, and 15 bases lay between the germline ends. In the PCR, 60 Vbeta and 13 Jbeta primers were used. TCRdb's table, derived via immunoSEQ multiplex PCR, lists solely in-frame clones and lacks some. The table shows 170,000 or so clones, with about four fifths occurring only once. V usage is TRBV19 and J usage is TRBJ1-2; perhaps TRBD1 as D (6 bases). Source material: PBMCs. This clonotype was obtained from a woman aged 45-65 years in good health and CMV-seropositive. CDR3 nucleotides: TGTGCCAGTCGCCGAGACAGGTCCAACTATGGCTACACCTTC. This translates into CASRRDRSNYGYTF. Based on the CDR3 plus reference TRBV19 and TRBJ1-2, the full variable domain is DGGITQSPKYLFRKEGQNVTLSCEQNLNHDAMYWYRQDPGQGLRLIYYSQIVNDFQKGDIAEGYSVSREKKESFPLTVTSAQKNPTAFYLCASRRDRSNYGYTFGSGTRLTVV.